This T cell receptor (beta chain) was observed in a study of immune cell composition in non-small cell lung cancer. About the research overall: Lung adenocarcinoma or squamous carcinoma made up most tumours. Study-wide results and limits: Smoking pack-years did not significantly correlate with tumour TCR-beta clonality. Squamous carcinomas (about 75%) more often had tumour-associated clones >0.5% than adenocarcinomas (roughly 35%).

Using immunoSEQ multiplex PCR, the repertoire was profiled, and TCRdb retains in-frame clones only, with some absent. This table holds a few thousand clones, approximately 70% found once. As regards this clone: Its antigen is undetermined.

The CDR3 length is 17 residues. V was trimmed by 0 bases and J by 3 bases, leaving 19 bases between them. Germline CDR1 and CDR2: SGHRS and YFSETQ. Normal lung sampling was at least 3 cm from the tumour, as distant as possible. Genomic DNA came from frozen unsorted single-cell suspensions. What was sequenced was non-adjacent lung tissue. The sequence came from a human donor with non-small cell lung cancer. The V and J genes are TRBV5-1 and TRBJ2-7, with D unclear. As DNA, the CDR3 is TGCGCCAGCAGCTTGGCTGGCCTCACATTAAATGACTACGAGCAGTACTTC. Translated: CASSLAGLTLNDYEQYF.